The clone carrying this T cell receptor beta chain was detected a few times. This sample stems from a study of beta chain features in type 1 diabetes. Reverse transcription of all isolated RNA meant that expressed TCRB transcripts were sequenced. An average roughly 3.3 million reads came from naive, central memory and regulatory T cell samples. Method: immunoSEQ multiplex PCR; TCRdb's copy keeps in-frame clones and lacks some. In the table there are about 220,000 clones, 11% of which are singletons. V was clipped by 0 bases and J by 4 bases, with 18 bases between them. Germline V lookup: CDR1 MGHRA, CDR2 YSYEKL. The CDR3 extends over 17 amino acids.

The chain combines TRBV4-1 with TRBJ1-2; no definite D call. Sequencing input: central memory CD4+ T cells from blood. The clonotype comes from a man between 18 and 35 years old in good health. CDR3 sequence: CASSQDWAALSFYGYTF. The CDR3 coding sequence is TGCGCCAGCAGCCAAGATTGGGCAGCCTTATCTTTCTATGGCTACACCTTC.